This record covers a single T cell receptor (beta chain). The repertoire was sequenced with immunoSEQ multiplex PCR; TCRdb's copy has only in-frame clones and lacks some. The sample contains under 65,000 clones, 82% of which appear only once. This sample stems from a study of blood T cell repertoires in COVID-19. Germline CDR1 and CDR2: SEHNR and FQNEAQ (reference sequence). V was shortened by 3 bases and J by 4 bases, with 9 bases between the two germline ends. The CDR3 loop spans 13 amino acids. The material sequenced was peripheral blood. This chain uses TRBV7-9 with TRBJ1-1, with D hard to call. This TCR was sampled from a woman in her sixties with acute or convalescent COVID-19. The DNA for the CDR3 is TGTGCCAGCAGCTTTTCCAGCGGCACTGAAGCTTTCTTT. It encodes CASSFSSGTEAFF.